These 19 T cell receptor beta chains came from one sample sequenced in a study of regulatory T cells in long-lasting Graves disease. The authors built TCR beta libraries using iRepertoire HTBI primers and Arm-PCR of CDR3 regions. TCRdb re-analysed the multiplex PCR reads in MiXCR, keeping a single row per CDR3 protein. The sample contains roughly 300,000 distinct CDR3 sequences, around 20% of which appear only once. Time point given: persistent/refractory GD, antithyroid drugs over 5 years with positive TRAb. PBMCs provided the RNA from which the TCR library was made. The input for sequencing was peripheral blood mononuclear cells (PBMCs), taken when the disease was refractory, from a patient treated with antithyroid drugs. Source of these receptors: a female donor with Graves disease.

This clonotype was detected only a few times. The chain employs TRBV20-1 and TRBJ2-4, with TRBD1 matching 11 bases. The CDR3 is 14 amino acids. In germline, CDR1 is DFQATT, CDR2 SNEGSKA (reference sequence). V shed 3 bases, J shed 8 bases, and the junction held 6 bases outside the gene matches. The CDR3: CSASHPGQGDIQYF. The CDR3 coding sequence is TGCAGTGCTAGCCATCCGGGACAGGGGGACATTCAGTACTTC.

The DNA of the CDR3 is TGCGCCAGCAGCCAAGAAGGGGCGGGAGTAAACGAGCAGTACTTC. This codes for CASSQEGAGVNEQYF. J is TRBJ2-7 and V is TRBV4-3; 7 nucleotides match TRBD2. V was clipped by 0 bases and J by 5 bases; unmatched bases: 7. This CDR3 region has 15 residues. Germline CDR1 and CDR2: LGHNA and YSLEER.

In its sample, this clonotype was seen a few times. The rearrangement uses TRBV6-1 and TRBJ2-6; D unclear. The CDR3 spans 15 residues. Germline assignment: CDR1 MNHNS and CDR2 SASEGT. V shed 7 bases and J shed 0 bases, with 10 bases lying between them. In DNA form, the CDR3 reads TGTGCCAGCACCGTCCGCCGCTCTGGGGCCAACGTCCTGACTTTC. Encoded protein: CASTVRRSGANVLTF.

This clonotype appeared a few times. V is TRBV6-5 and J is TRBJ2-5; TRBD2 is a possible D gene (5 bases). With the DNA end fitting TRBJ2-1 better, the J assignment may be wrong. The CDR3 has 15 amino acids. Germline V gives CDR1 MNHEY, CDR2 SVGAGI. The CDR3 DNA is TGTGCCAGCAGTTACCGGGGTAGTTTACAAAATGAGCAGTTCTTC. It translates to CASSYRGSLQNEQFF.

Only a few counts were recorded for this clonotype. One end of the junction is discordant with germline, which a read error may explain. This sequence joins TRBV24-1 and TRBJ1-1; no clear D. The length of the CDR3 is 12 residues. The germline gives CDR1 KGHDR, CDR2 SFDVKD. The CDR3 sequence: CATSSTDSEAFF. The DNA of the CDR3 is TGTGCTACCAGTTCAACAGACTCTGAAGCTTTCTTT.

The V gene is TRBV19, the J gene TRBJ1-6, with TRBD1 identical over 8 bases. Germline V CDR1 and CDR2: LNHDA, SQIVND (reference sequence). V lost 3 bases, J lost 15 bases, and 7 bases stayed unmatched. The CDR3 consists of 13 residues. The CDR3 nucleotides read TGTGCCAGTAGTATTAAGACAGGGGCGAACCTCCACTTT. It yields the protein CASSIKTGANLHF.

Many counts were recorded for this clonotype. This chain links TRBV28 with TRBJ2-5; 8 bases match TRBD1. CDR3 length: 14 amino acids. V gave up 6 bases and J gave up 4 bases; unmatched junction bases: 7. Germline CDR1 is MDHEN and CDR2 is SYDVKM. CDR3 sequence reads: CASRTTGVIETQYF. The DNA for the CDR3 is TGTGCCAGCAGAACGACAGGGGTGATAGAGACCCAGTACTTC.

V usage is TRBV7-8 and J usage is TRBJ2-5, with D maybe TRBD1 (5 bases). Germline CDR1 reads SGHVS; CDR2 reads FQNEAQ. V was pared by 1 base and J by 2 bases, with 17 bases between. CDR3 length equals 17 residues. The CDR3 reads CASSLGRGFGAQETQYF. The CDR3, as DNA: TGTGCCAGCAGCTTAGGCCGCGGCTTTGGGGCTCAAGAGACCCAGTACTTC.

V and J are TRBV10-2 and TRBJ2-2; D gene uncertain. The CDR3 extends over 12 amino acids. The ends were cut back, 3 bases at V and 6 bases at J, with 5 bases in the middle. Germline loops: CDR1 WSHSY, CDR2 SAAADI. CDR3 amino acids: CASSDHPGELFF. CDR3 sequence (DNA): TGCGCCAGCAGTGACCATCCCGGGGAGCTGTTTTTT.

The chain uses TRBV6-1 and TRBJ2-7; 7 nucleotides line up with TRBD1. V lost 3 bases and J lost 2; bases outside the gene matches: 7. This CDR3 has 15 amino acids. Germline V gene data show CDR1 as MNHNS and CDR2 as SASEGT. The chain's CDR3 is CASSEPGTAPYEQYF. The CDR3 nucleotides are TGTGCCAGCAGTGAGCCCGGGACAGCGCCCTACGAGCAGTACTTC.

The table lists this clonotype with many counts. The rearrangement uses TRBV28 and TRBJ1-2, with 7 bases aligning to TRBD1. CDR1 and CDR2 (germline): MDHEN, SYDVKM. The trim removed 6 bases at V and 7 bases at J, leaving 17 bases unmatched. The CDR3 is 16 amino acids. This CDR3 reads CASSQNRGATPPGYTF. CDR3 coding DNA: TGTGCCAGCAGCCAAAACAGGGGCGCGACCCCTCCTGGCTACACCTTC.

This clonotype has at least ten counts. The rearrangement joins TRBV27 to TRBJ1-5; D remains ambiguous. This CDR3 has 14 amino acids. The germline V and J ends were trimmed by 3 bases and 1 base, with 7 bases remaining between them. The germline CDR1 and CDR2 sequences are MNHEY and SMNVEV (reference sequence). The CDR3 loop reads CASSFGPSNQPQHF. CDR3 DNA: TGTGCCAGCAGTTTCGGGCCGAGCAATCAGCCCCAGCATTTT.

This clonotype occurred many times. The chain joins TRBV7-8 to TRBJ2-7; 7 bases are a match to TRBD1. The CDR3 extends over 15 amino acids. Trimming cost V 1 base and J 0 bases; bases outside gene matches: 3. Germline V gives CDR1 SGHVS, CDR2 FQNEAQ. CDR3 DNA: TGTGCCAGCAGCTTAGAGGGACAGCTCTCCTACGAGCAGTACTTC. Its protein product is CASSLEGQLSYEQYF. Full variable domain (remainder filled in from reference TRBV7-8 and TRBJ2-7): GAGVSQSPRYKVAKRGQDVALRCDPISGHVSLFWYQQALGQGPEFLTYFQNEAQLDKSGLPSDRFFAERPEGSVSTLKIQRTQQEDSAVYLCASSLEGQLSYEQYFGPGTRLTVT.

This chain connects TRBV5-1 to TRBJ2-7; 9 bases match TRBD1. CDR1 and CDR2 (germline): SGHRS, YFSETQ. This CDR3 contains 15 residues. Unmatched junction bases numbered 6, after V lost 0 bases and J lost 5 bases. CDR3 loop: CASSLGDRGTDEQYF. The CDR3, as DNA: TGCGCCAGCAGCTTGGGTGACAGGGGGACTGACGAGCAGTACTTC.

This chain uses TRBV3-1 with TRBJ2-5; weak D call: TRBD2 (6 bases). Germline CDR1 is LGHDT and CDR2 is YNNKEL (reference sequence). V was trimmed by 3 bases and J by 5 bases, leaving 13 bases between them. The CDR3 spans 14 residues. The chain's CDR3 is CASSQELAGETQYF. The CDR3 DNA follows: TGTGCCAGCAGCCAGGAACTAGCAGGGGAGACCCAGTACTTC.

With regard to this clonotype: With a much larger clone just one base away, this may be a read error. This chain joins TRBV28 and TRBJ2-7; possible D gene TRBD2, 6 bases. The germline V gene has CDR1 MDHEN and CDR2 SYDVKM. CDR3 length: 14 amino acids. The V end was cut by 5 bases, the J end by 5 bases, with 16 bases between. CDR3 DNA sequence: TGTGCCAGCAGTCTCAGGAGGGCCCCGGACGAGCAGTACTTC. Protein product: CASSLRRAPDEQYF.

This clonotype was picked up many times. The rearrangement links TRBV5-1 to TRBJ1-1; perhaps TRBD1 as D (5 bases). The CDR3 length is 12 residues. Germline CDR1 and CDR2: SGHRS and YFSETQ. V gave up 0 bases and J gave up 11 bases, with 11 bases separating them. Here the CDR3 reads CASSLEGRTAFF. DNA for the CDR3: TGCGCCAGCAGCTTGGAGGGACGAACGGCTTTCTTT.

Many counts were recorded for this clonotype. The J gene is TRBJ1-1, the V gene TRBV27, with a possible D match to TRBD1 (5 bases). Germline values: CDR1 MNHEY, CDR2 SMNVEV (reference sequence). The CDR3 consists of 15 residues. V was pared by 4 bases and J by 5 bases, with 17 bases between. CDR3 DNA: TGTGCCAGCAGTTCTCCCCAACGGGGGTGGACTGAAGCTTTCTTT. It yields the protein CASSSPQRGWTEAFF.

About this clonotype itself: Sequence at one end of the junction differs from germline and may be a read error. This chain uses TRBV6-2 or TRBV6-3 with TRBJ2-1, with D maybe TRBD1 (8 bases). CDR3 length equals 12 residues. From germline, CDR1 is MNHEY and CDR2 SVGEGT. CDR3: CASTPRTGTILF. For the CDR3, the DNA is TGTGCCAGCACTCCGAGGACAGGGACTATTCTCTTC.